Each of the 22 T cell receptor beta chains below was sequenced from the same sample in a study of PD-1 blockade in classical Hodgkin lymphoma (dated by TCRdb to between 2020 and 2021). Libraries were made using the immunoSEQ multiplex PCR assay. Held by TCRdb, this immuneACCESS table contains in-frame sequences only and omits some clones. Under half of the omission traces to an unresolved V gene where checked; the cause of the rest is unknown. In all, the sample holds 98,000 or so clones, and about 88% of those were seen once. 15% to 20% of the sample rests with the top ten. The intended sense of this specimen's time point label: cycle 2 day 1 (C2D1) of nivolumab. Every trial patient had relapsed following autologous stem cell transplantation, and prior brentuximab vedotin exposure was what differed among cohorts A, B and C. The sample was peripheral blood mononuclear cells (PBMCs), taken before the second cycle of nivolumab. These receptors all come from a human donor with classical Hodgkin lymphoma.

The chain couples TRBV10-2 to TRBJ1-5, with unresolved D. There are 16 residues in the CDR3. CDR1 is WSHSY and CDR2 is SAAADI in the germline V gene. V was clipped by 7 bases and J by 2 bases, with 18 bases between them. The CDR3 reads CASMGYSSGGNQPQHF. In nucleotides, the CDR3 is TGCGCCAGCATGGGCTATAGCTCTGGGGGCAATCAGCCCCAGCATTTT.

V usage is TRBV6-1 and J usage is TRBJ1-2; perhaps TRBD1 as D (5 bases). Trimming stripped 0 bases from V and 5 bases from J, with 13 bases between. CDR1 is MNHNS and CDR2 is SASEGT in the germline V gene. The CDR3 covers 15 residues. Written as DNA, the CDR3 is TGTGCCAGCAGTGAAGCCCCGGAACCAGGGTATGGCTACACCTTC. Translation gives CASSEAPEPGYGYTF.

This chain connects TRBV1 to TRBJ2-7; TRBD2 is the table's D call and was not checked against the DNA. TRBV1 is designated a pseudogene. This CDR3 comprises 15 residues. Here the CDR3 reads CTSSQRGRRGGEQYF. CDR3 DNA: TGCACCAGCAGCCAAAGGGGACGGCGGGGAGGCGAGCAGTACTTC.

This clone has just a few counts. The rearrangement links TRBV6-1 to TRBJ1-1; D not resolved. Trimming pared 3 bases from V and 5 bases from J, leaving 16 bases between. The CDR3 totals 15 residues. CDR1 and CDR2 from the germline V gene are MNHNS and SASEGT. CDR3 sequence: CASSDPLTVGTEAFF. CDR3 nucleotides: TGTGCCAGCAGTGACCCCCTCACGGTGGGGACTGAAGCTTTCTTT.

This chain uses TRBV19 with TRBJ2-5; 8 bases match TRBD1. Trimming removed 5 bases from V and 3 bases from J; junction bases left unmatched: 5. Germline V gene data show CDR1 as LNHDA and CDR2 as SQIVND (reference sequence). The CDR3 contains 14 residues. CDR3 coding DNA: TGTGCCAGTAGTCCGTTGGACAGGGAAGAGACCCAGTACTTC. This encodes CASSPLDREETQYF.

The chain employs TRBV6-6 and TRBJ2-3; TRBD2 might be the D (5 bases). The germline V and J ends were trimmed by 2 bases and 4 bases, with 10 bases remaining between them. Germline V gene sequence: CDR1 MNHNY, CDR2 SVGAGI (reference sequence). The CDR3 is 14 residues long. CDR3 nucleotide sequence: TGTGCCAGCAGTTACGACTATATCGCAGATACGCAGTATTTT. Translating it yields CASSYDYIADTQYF.

The rearrangement links TRBV30 to TRBJ1-2, with D perhaps matching TRBD1 (6 bases). V was shortened by 0 bases and J by 2 bases, with 16 bases between the two germline ends. The CDR3 has 16 amino acids. The germline V gene has CDR1 GTSNPN and CDR2 SVGIG (reference sequence). The CDR3, as DNA: TGTGCCTGGAGTGTCCCTAGGGGGGGAAGGAACTATGGCTACACCTTC. Encoded protein: CAWSVPRGGRNYGYTF.

The table lists this clone with a few counts. The chain joins TRBV7-9 to TRBJ1-2, with a tentative D call TRBD1 (5 bases). V was shortened by 4 bases and J by 4 bases, with 16 bases between the two germline ends. The CDR3 runs to 15 residues. The germline V gene has CDR1 SEHNR and CDR2 FQNEAQ (reference sequence). The CDR3 DNA reads as TGTGCCAGCAGCTCAGGGACTCAGCCAGGCTATGGCTACACCTTC. As protein: CASSSGTQPGYGYTF. The whole variable domain, remainder taken from reference TRBV7-9 and TRBJ1-2, is DTGVSQNPRHKITKRGQNVTFRCDPISEHNRLYWYRQTLGQGPEFLTYFQNEAQLEKSRLLSDRFSAERPKGSFSTLEIQRTEQGDSAMYLCASSSGTQPGYGYTFGSGTRLTVV.

The chain joins TRBV28 to TRBJ2-2; D is unclear. V lost 2 bases, J lost 8 bases, and 6 bases lay in between. The CDR3 loop spans 12 amino acids. Germline CDR1 reads MDHEN; CDR2 reads SYDVKM. CDR3 coding DNA: TGTGCCAGCAGTTTAGATGGTGGGGAGCTGTTTTTT. It yields the protein CASSLDGGELFF.

This clone was detected once. The chain carries TRBV18 and TRBJ1-1, with a tentative D call TRBD1 (6 bases). V lost 6 bases to trimming and J lost 5 bases, with 13 bases between them. The germline V gene encodes CDR1 KGHSH and CDR2 LQKENI. The CDR3 extends over 13 amino acids. The CDR3 coding sequence is TGTGCCAGCTCTCTTCAGGGGAGGACTGAAGCTTTCTTT. Its translation is CASSLQGRTEAFF.

This chain links TRBV19 with TRBJ1-2; D unclear. V lost 4 bases and J 4 bases, leaving 13 bases between the germline ends. This CDR3 has 14 amino acids. In germline, CDR1 is LNHDA, CDR2 SQIVND (reference sequence). CDR3 protein: CASSTSDGLYGYTF. The CDR3 DNA is TGTGCCAGTAGTACCTCGGACGGACTCTATGGCTACACCTTC.

The chain links TRBV2 to TRBJ2-5; perhaps D is TRBD1 or TRBD2 (5 bases each). V lost 4 bases to trimming and J lost 1 base, with 10 bases between them. Germline values: CDR1 SNHLY, CDR2 FYNNEI. CDR3 length equals 14 residues. As DNA, the CDR3 is TGTGCCAGCAGTGTGAGGGGTCCCCAAGAGACCCAGTACTTC. It specifies CASSVRGPQETQYF.

The gene calls are TRBV6-6 and TRBJ1-4; the D gene is possibly TRBD1 (5 bases). Trimming stripped 0 bases from V and 8 bases from J, with 13 bases between. This CDR3 region has 15 residues. Germline CDR1 MNHNY, CDR2 SVGAGI (reference sequence). The CDR3 protein is CASSYSSGYPEKLFF. In nucleotides, the CDR3 is TGTGCCAGCAGTTACTCGTCAGGGTATCCAGAAAAACTGTTTTTT.

The chain joins TRBV5-4 to TRBJ2-3; 8 bases are shared with TRBD2. This CDR3 is built from 17 residues. Germline V CDR1 and CDR2: SGHNT, YYREEE (reference sequence). V was pared by 0 bases and J by 4 bases, with 10 bases of the junction left unmatched. CDR3 loop: CASSLARGAGAPDTQYF. The CDR3 DNA reads as TGTGCCAGCAGCTTGGCCAGGGGAGCGGGAGCCCCAGATACGCAGTATTTT. Variable domain in full (rest from reference TRBV5-4 and TRBJ2-3): ETGVTQSPTHLIKTRGQQVTLRCSSQSGHNTVSWYQQALGQGPQFIFQYYREEENGRGNFPPRFSGLQFPNYSSELNVNALELDDSALYLCASSLARGAGAPDTQYFGPGTRLTVL.

This chain connects TRBV6-5 to TRBJ1-1; 7 positions match TRBD1. This CDR3 is built from 16 residues. Germline trimming cut 2 bases from V and 5 bases from J; bases unmatched to any gene: 11. Germline loops: CDR1 MNHEY, CDR2 SVGAGI. The CDR3 DNA sequence: TGTGCCAGCAGTTACCGGGGACAGATGACGAGAACTGAAGCTTTCTTT. This sequence encodes CASSYRGQMTRTEAFF.

The rearrangement joins TRBV6-5 to TRBJ2-7; 8 bases match TRBD2. The CDR3 consists of 14 residues. The ends lost 6 bases at V and 1 base at J; junction bases unmatched: 5. The germline V gene encodes CDR1 MNHEY and CDR2 SVGAGI. CDR3 sequence reads: CASSPGGGSYEQYF. The CDR3 nucleotides read TGTGCCAGCAGCCCCGGCGGGGGGTCCTACGAGCAGTACTTC.

This chain joins TRBV5-1 and TRBJ1-4; D possibly corresponds to TRBD1 (6 bases). CDR3 length: 18 residues. CDR1 and CDR2 (germline): SGHRS, YFSETQ. The V end was cut by 4 bases, the J end by 5 bases, with 24 bases between. Here the CDR3 reads CASSPTLRTQGRNEKLFF. The CDR3 DNA reads as TGCGCCAGCAGCCCGACCCTTAGAACACAGGGAAGGAATGAAAAACTGTTTTTT.

This clone was recorded once. The V and J genes are TRBV5-1 and TRBJ2-1; 8 bases map to TRBD2. Germline assignment: CDR1 SGHRS and CDR2 YFSETQ. This CDR3 has 15 amino acids. The V gene end was trimmed by 4 bases and the J gene end by 0 bases; junction bases not matched to a gene: 3. The CDR3 region is CASSLSGSSYNEQFF. The CDR3, as DNA: TGCGCCAGCAGCCTCAGCGGGAGCTCCTACAATGAGCAGTTCTTC.

The V gene is TRBV13, the J gene TRBJ1-1; D gene unclear. The CDR3 has 13 amino acids. CDR1 and CDR2 from the germline V gene are PRHDT and FYEKMQ (reference sequence). Trimming took 5 bases from V and 8 from J, leaving 15 bases between them. The CDR3 here is CASSPGLSPEAFF. DNA of the CDR3: TGTGCCAGCAGCCCGGGCCTCAGCCCAGAAGCTTTCTTT.

The chain carries TRBV29-1 and TRBJ2-1; D is perhaps TRBD2 (5 bases). Between the trimmed V and J ends, which lost 6 bases and 3 bases, there was a span of 15 bases. CDR1 and CDR2 from the germline V gene are SQVTM and ANQGSEA. The CDR3 runs 14 residues. CDR3 coding DNA: TGCAGCGTGCGGTGGACTCCCTACTACAATGAGCAGTTCTTC. Translation: CSVRWTPYYNEQFF.

This clone was counted between two and nine times. This sequence joins TRBV27 and TRBJ2-7; 9 nucleotides line up with TRBD1. The CDR3 is 15 amino acids. Germline CDR1 reads MNHEY; CDR2 reads SMNVEV (reference sequence). The V gene end was trimmed by 4 bases and the J gene end by 3 bases; junction bases not matched to a gene: 7. The CDR3 reads CASSSRQGVGYEQYF. The DNA for the CDR3 is TGTGCCAGCAGTTCCCGACAGGGGGTAGGCTACGAGCAGTACTTC.

The gene calls are TRBV7-9 and TRBJ2-7, with D tentatively TRBD2 (7 bases). Trimming took off 2 bases at V and 5 bases at J, with 10 bases between the two ends. Germline lookup yields CDR1 SEHNR and CDR2 FQNEAQ (reference sequence). There are 13 residues in the CDR3. CDR3 in DNA: TGTGCCAGCAGCTTACAGGGGAGGGACGAGCAGTACTTC. It encodes CASSLQGRDEQYF.